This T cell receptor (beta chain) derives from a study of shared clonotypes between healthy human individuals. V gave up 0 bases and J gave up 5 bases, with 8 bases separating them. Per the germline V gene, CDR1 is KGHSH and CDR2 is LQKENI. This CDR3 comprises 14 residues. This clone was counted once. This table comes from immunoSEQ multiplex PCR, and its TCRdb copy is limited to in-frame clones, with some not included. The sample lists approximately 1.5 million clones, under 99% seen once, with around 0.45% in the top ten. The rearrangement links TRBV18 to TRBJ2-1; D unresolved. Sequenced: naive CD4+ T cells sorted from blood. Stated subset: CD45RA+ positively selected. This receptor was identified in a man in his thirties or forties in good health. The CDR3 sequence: CASSPPSPNNEQFF. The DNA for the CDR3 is TGTGCCAGCTCACCACCGAGCCCAAACAATGAGCAGTTCTTC.